Listed here are 18 T cell receptor beta chains from one sample, sequenced in a study of Ad26.COV2.S vaccination and SARS-CoV-2 variants. This table comes from immunoSEQ multiplex PCR, and its TCRdb copy is limited to in-frame clones, with some not included. This sample has fewer than 400,000 clones, with roughly 84% found just once. Treatment defined: about 20 received Ad26.COV2.S at low or high dose, single or two shots; about 5 received placebo; per-sample allocation not given. The samples date from day 63 after the first vaccine or placebo injection. Source: peripheral blood, taken in a trial of Ad26.COV2.S vaccine versus placebo. The source of these receptors is a person between 18 and 65 years old who received the Ad26.COV2.S COVID-19 vaccine or a placebo.

There are a few counts of this clone. The rearrangement links TRBV25-1 to TRBJ1-2; D remains ambiguous. This CDR3 region has 14 residues. The V gene lost 5 bases and the J gene lost 4 bases, with 14 bases spanning the gap. The germline V gene encodes CDR1 MGHDK and CDR2 SYGVNS. The CDR3 DNA is TGTGCCAGCAGTACTGGGAGTACAAGCTATGGCTACACCTTC. This sequence encodes CASSTGSTSYGYTF.

The chain employs TRBV5-1 and TRBJ2-3; 9 nucleotides match TRBD2. CDR1 SGHRS and CDR2 YFSETQ come from the germline V gene. V lost 5 bases, J lost 0 bases, and 7 bases stayed unmatched. The CDR3 length is 16 residues. The chain's CDR3 is CASRSLAGSSTDTQYF. In DNA, the CDR3 is TGCGCCAGCAGATCCCTAGCGGGGAGTAGCACAGATACGCAGTATTTT.

V is TRBV6-5 and J is TRBJ1-5; D is uncertain. The CDR3 runs to 12 residues. V lost 5 bases and J lost 8, with 10 bases in between. From germline, CDR1 is MNHEY and CDR2 SVGAGI. The CDR3 coding sequence is TGTGCCAGCAGTATTCCTGTAGAGCCCCAGCATTTT. This sequence encodes CASSIPVEPQHF.

The V and J genes are TRBV6-5 and TRBJ2-3; 7 nucleotides align to TRBD2. Germline V gives CDR1 MNHEY, CDR2 SVGAGI. The CDR3 runs to 15 residues. V was clipped by 6 bases and J by 0 bases; unmatched bases: 6. The CDR3 DNA is TGTGCCAGCAGGCGGGGGATGATTAGCACAGATACGCAGTATTTT. The encoded protein is CASRRGMISTDTQYF.

This chain uses TRBV19 with TRBJ1-4, with D unresolved. The V end lost 3 bases, the J end lost 6 bases, and 8 bases lay between the germline ends. The CDR3 consists of 13 residues. CDR1 LNHDA and CDR2 SQIVND come from the germline V gene (reference sequence). The CDR3, as DNA: TGTGCCAGTAGTATCACGGTTCATGAAAAACTGTTTTTT. It yields the protein CASSITVHEKLFF. Together with reference TRBV19 and TRBJ1-4, the CDR3 gives the full variable domain: DGGITQSPKYLFRKEGQNVTLSCEQNLNHDAMYWYRQDPGQGLRLIYYSQIVNDFQKGDIAEGYSVSREKKESFPLTVTSAQKNPTAFYLCASSITVHEKLFFGSGTQLSVL.

The chain joins TRBV4-2 to TRBJ2-7, with D hard to call. Germline V gives CDR1 LGHNA, CDR2 YNFKEQ. The CDR3 consists of 15 residues. Deletions cut 0 bases from V and 1 base from J, with 10 bases between. CDR3 protein: CASSQDQTASYEQYF. The CDR3 DNA follows: TGTGCCAGCAGCCAAGATCAGACGGCGTCCTACGAGCAGTACTTC.

V and J are TRBV15 and TRBJ2-5, with a possible D match to TRBD1 (5 bases). This CDR3 comprises 14 residues. V dropped 0 bases and J dropped 4 bases, with 9 bases sitting between them. Germline V gene lookup returns CDR1 LNHNV and CDR2 YYDKDF (reference sequence). For the CDR3, the DNA is TGTGCCACCAGCAGAGAAGGGGCGGCAGAGACCCAGTACTTC. It yields the protein CATSREGAAETQYF.

This chain joins TRBV30 and TRBJ2-7; possibly TRBD1 for D (6 bases). The CDR3 is made up of 14 amino acids. V was cut by 5 bases and J by 2 bases, with 16 bases left in between. CDR1 and CDR2 (germline): GTSNPN, SVGIG (reference sequence). Here the CDR3 DNA reads TGTGCCTGGCATCAGGGGAATCGAGCCTACGAGCAGTACTTC. Translation gives CAWHQGNRAYEQYF.

The table lists this clone with a few counts. The chain couples TRBV30 to TRBJ1-3; tentatively, D is TRBD1 (6 bases). V lost 7 bases and J 0 bases, leaving 19 bases between the germline ends. The CDR3 has 16 amino acids. Germline loops: CDR1 GTSNPN, CDR2 SVGIG (reference sequence). The CDR3, as DNA: TGTGCCTATAGGACAGTCCTCTCTTCCTCTGGAAACACCATATATTTT. Translation gives CAYRTVLSSSGNTIYF.

The J gene is TRBJ2-5, the V gene TRBV4-2, with D possibly being TRBD2 (5 bases). Between the trimmed V and J ends, which lost 0 bases and 3 bases, there was a span of 11 bases. Germline lookup yields CDR1 LGHNA and CDR2 YNFKEQ. The CDR3 spans 15 residues. CDR3 DNA: TGTGCCAGCAGCCAAGATAGGAACGGGGAAGAGACCCAGTACTTC. Protein sequence: CASSQDRNGEETQYF.

DNA of the CDR3: TGTGCCTGGAGTGAGGGTATTCGCTATGGCTACACCTTC. Protein sequence: CAWSEGIRYGYTF. The chain is built from TRBV30 and TRBJ1-2; D uncertain. The germline V gene has CDR1 GTSNPN and CDR2 SVGIG (reference sequence). This CDR3 has 13 amino acids. V lost 1 base to trimming and J lost 4 bases, with 10 bases between them.

This sequence joins TRBV4-1 and TRBJ2-2, with D unclear. The CDR3 totals 15 residues. The germline gives CDR1 MGHRA, CDR2 YSYEKL. V was trimmed by 3 bases and J by 7 bases, leaving 15 bases between them. The CDR3 is CASSHAPIGIGELFF. In nucleotides, the CDR3 is TGCGCCAGCAGCCATGCCCCGATCGGCATCGGGGAGCTGTTTTTT.

The chain joins TRBV11-3 to TRBJ2-1; 9 nucleotides align to TRBD2. Germline V lookup: CDR1 SGHNT, CDR2 YENEEA. V trimming: 3 bases; J trimming: 9 bases; junction bases outside the gene matches: 3. This CDR3 region has 13 residues. This chain's CDR3 is CASSLRGGREQFF. CDR3 bases: TGTGCCAGCAGCTTGCGGGGGGGCCGTGAGCAGTTCTTC.

The gene calls are TRBV5-6 and TRBJ2-5, with a tentative D call TRBD1 (5 bases). From germline, CDR1 is SGHDT and CDR2 YYEEEE. Trimming shortened V by 4 bases and J by 2 bases, and 18 bases separated the two germline ends. The CDR3 runs 16 residues. CDR3 sequence (DNA): TGTGCCAGCAGCCCTCGGGTAGGGGCGAAGCAAGAGACCCAGTACTTC. Translation: CASSPRVGAKQETQYF. The full variable domain, completed using reference TRBV5-6 and TRBJ2-5, is DAGVTQSPTHLIKTRGQQVTLRCSPKSGHDTVSWYQQALGQGPQFIFQYYEEEERQRGNFPDRFSGHQFPNYSSELNVNALLLGDSALYLCASSPRVGAKQETQYFGPGTRLLVL.

This sequence joins TRBV2 and TRBJ2-5, with D tentatively TRBD2 (6 bases). Germline V lookup: CDR1 SNHLY, CDR2 FYNNEI. This CDR3 region has 14 residues. V lost 7 bases, J lost 5 bases, and 17 bases lay in between. The CDR3 protein is CASKGSRGLETQYF. The CDR3 nucleotides are TGTGCCAGCAAGGGCTCCCGGGGGTTGGAGACCCAGTACTTC.

This chain uses TRBV10-3 with TRBJ2-3; D unresolved. Trimming cost V 3 bases and J 8 bases, with 18 bases left between them. Per the germline V gene, CDR1 is ENHRY and CDR2 is SYGVKD. This CDR3 contains 15 residues. CDR3 sequence: CAISDSGSGHSTQYF. The CDR3 nucleotides read TGTGCCATCAGTGATTCCGGGTCCGGTCACTCTACGCAGTATTTT.

This clone was counted between two and nine times. The chain is built from TRBV18 and TRBJ1-2; 8 bases are shared with TRBD1. CDR3 length: 14 amino acids. V was pared by 3 bases and J by 6 bases, with 6 bases of the junction left unmatched. The germline V gene has CDR1 KGHSH and CDR2 LQKENI. CDR3 loop: CASSPTQGADGYTF. CDR3 nucleotides: TGTGCCAGCTCACCGACCCAGGGGGCGGATGGCTACACCTTC.

This clone was observed a few times. This rearrangement joins TRBV7-2 to TRBJ1-2; no reliable D call. Trimming cost V 1 base and J 1 base, with 7 bases left between them. Per the germline V gene, CDR1 is SGHTA and CDR2 is FQGNSA. The CDR3 loop spans 14 amino acids. The CDR3 DNA reads TGTGCCAGCAGCTTAGTAGTCAATAACTATGGCTACACCTTC. Translation: CASSLVVNNYGYTF.